The rows below give T cell receptor beta chains drawn from one sample of a study of STAT5B mutations in CD4+ large granular lymphocyte leukemia. The data were produced by immunoSEQ multiplex PCR, yet TCRdb's version contains in-frame clones alone and is incomplete. This sample carries about 31,000 clones, approximately 82% of them seen once, and the ten largest clones take around 7%. The sample consisted of CD4+ T cells from blood buffy coats. Receptors originate from a human donor in good health. CDR3s include the opening cysteine and the closing phenylalanine or tryptophan. A D gene is named only where the DNA matches it firmly. Expanded clones are given a class, and other clones once, few, many or no size at all.

CDR3 length: 14; D gene: -; V gene: TRBV4-3; J gene: TRBJ1-2; clone size: -; CDR3 protein: CASSPSSGGYGYTF; CDR3 DNA: TGCGCCAGCAGCCCCTCCTCCGGCGGCTATGGCTACACCTTC
CDR3 length: 15; D gene: -; V gene: TRBV7-3; J gene: TRBJ1-5; clone size: -; CDR3 protein: CASSLTGGFGQPQHF; CDR3 DNA: TGTGCCAGCAGCTTAACGGGGGGGTTCGGACAGCCCCAGCATTTT
CDR3 length: 15; D gene: -; V gene: TRBV7-9; J gene: TRBJ2-1; clone size: -; CDR3 protein: CASSAQGSSYNEQFF; CDR3 DNA: TGTGCCAGCTCTGCCCAGGGATCCTCCTACAATGAGCAGTTCTTC
CDR3 length: 13; D gene: -; V gene: TRBV12-5; J gene: TRBJ1-3; clone size: few; CDR3 protein: CASGLSSGNTIYF; CDR3 DNA: TGTGCTAGTGGTTTATCCTCTGGAAACACCATATATTTT
CDR3 length: 12; D gene: -; V gene: TRBV7-9; J gene: TRBJ2-3; clone size: few; CDR3 protein: CASSRGEHTQYF; CDR3 DNA: TGTGCCAGCAGCCGGGGAGAACATACGCAGTATTTT
CDR3 length: 14; D gene: -; V gene: TRBV19; J gene: TRBJ2-3; clone size: -; CDR3 protein: CASSTQGGADTQYF; CDR3 DNA: TGTGCCAGTAGTACTCAGGGCGGAGCAGATACGCAGTATTTT
CDR3 length: 18; D gene: TRBD1; V gene: TRBV6-4; J gene: TRBJ1-3; clone size: -; CDR3 protein: CASSGSPGGQTSGNTIYF; CDR3 DNA: TGTGCCAGCAGTGGCTCCCCTGGGGGACAGACCTCTGGAAACACCATATATTTT
CDR3 length: 14; D gene: -; V gene: TRBV7-8; J gene: TRBJ1-1; clone size: -; CDR3 protein: CASSFNTGNTEAFF; CDR3 DNA: TGTGCCAGCAGCTTTAACACAGGGAACACTGAAGCTTTCTTT
CDR3 length: 15; D gene: TRBD2; V gene: TRBV7-2; J gene: TRBJ2-1; clone size: -; CDR3 protein: CASSSFGGAYNEQFF; CDR3 DNA: TGTGCCAGCAGCTCGTTTGGGGGGGCCTACAATGAGCAGTTCTTC
CDR3 length: 13; D gene: -; V gene: TRBV4-3; J gene: TRBJ2-3; clone size: -; CDR3 protein: CASSQTSTDTQYF; CDR3 DNA: TGCGCCAGCAGCCAAACTAGCACAGATACGCAGTATTTT
CDR3 length: 15; D gene: -; V gene: TRBV4-3; J gene: TRBJ1-4; clone size: -; CDR3 protein: CASSQERGLREKLFF; CDR3 DNA: TGCGCCAGCAGCCAAGAAAGGGGGTTAAGGGAAAAACTGTTTTTT
CDR3 length: 17; D gene: TRBD2; V gene: TRBV7-9; J gene: TRBJ2-1; clone size: -; CDR3 protein: CASSLARGVAGAGEQFF; CDR3 DNA: TGTGCCAGCAGCTTAGCGCGGGGGGTAGCGGGAGCAGGTGAGCAGTTCTTC
CDR3 length: 15; D gene: -; V gene: TRBV9; J gene: TRBJ1-2; clone size: -; CDR3 protein: CASSVDPPGPWGYTF; CDR3 DNA: TGTGCCAGCAGCGTAGATCCCCCAGGCCCTTGGGGCTACACCTTC
CDR3 length: 14; D gene: TRBD1; V gene: TRBV6-1; J gene: TRBJ2-7; clone size: -; CDR3 protein: CASSGQGISYEQYF; CDR3 DNA: TGTGCCAGCAGCGGACAGGGGATCTCCTACGAGCAGTACTTC
CDR3 length: 14; D gene: TRBD1; V gene: TRBV5-4; J gene: TRBJ2-7; clone size: once; CDR3 protein: CASSLPTGTYEQYF; CDR3 DNA: TGTGCCAGCAGCTTACCGACAGGGACCTACGAGCAGTACTTC
CDR3 length: 13; D gene: TRBD1; V gene: TRBV2; J gene: TRBJ1-4; clone size: -; CDR3 protein: CATRQGPGEKLFF; CDR3 DNA: TGTGCCACCAGACAGGGTCCGGGTGAAAAACTGTTTTTT
CDR3 length: 15; D gene: TRBD1; V gene: TRBV19; J gene: TRBJ1-5; clone size: -; CDR3 protein: CASTLTGARNQPQHF; CDR3 DNA: TGTGCCAGTACTCTAACAGGGGCACGCAATCAGCCCCAGCATTTT
CDR3 length: 15; D gene: -; V gene: TRBV6-6; J gene: TRBJ2-5; clone size: -; CDR3 protein: CASSWSGGISETQYF; CDR3 DNA: TGTGCCAGCAGTTGGTCGGGCGGGATATCAGAGACCCAGTACTTC
CDR3 length: 13; D gene: -; V gene: TRBV18; J gene: TRBJ2-5; clone size: -; CDR3 protein: CASSPQAQETQYF; CDR3 DNA: TGTGCCAGCTCACCACAGGCCCAAGAGACCCAGTACTTC
CDR3 length: 15; D gene: TRBD1; V gene: TRBV28; J gene: TRBJ2-5; clone size: -; CDR3 protein: CASSYPGQGRETQYF; CDR3 DNA: TGTGCCAGCAGTTACCCGGGACAGGGGCGAGAGACCCAGTACTTC
CDR3 length: 14; D gene: -; V gene: TRBV11-2; J gene: TRBJ2-1; clone size: -; CDR3 protein: CASSLLGGNNEQFF; CDR3 DNA: TGTGCCAGCAGCTTACTCGGGGGAAACAATGAGCAGTTCTTC
CDR3 length: 15; D gene: -; V gene: TRBV6-6; J gene: TRBJ2-2; clone size: few; CDR3 protein: CASSRQGQNTGELFF; CDR3 DNA: TGTGCCAGCAGCCGCCAGGGACAGAACACCGGGGAGCTGTTTTTT
CDR3 length: 15; D gene: TRBD1; V gene: TRBV2; J gene: TRBJ2-7; clone size: -; CDR3 protein: CASSQPGTGGYEQYF; CDR3 DNA: TGTGCCAGCAGTCAACCGGGGACAGGGGGCTACGAGCAGTACTTC
CDR3 length: 17; D gene: -; V gene: TRBV7-7; J gene: TRBJ2-6; clone size: -; CDR3 protein: CASSPLDLPSGANVLTF; CDR3 DNA: TGTGCCAGCAGCCCCCTGGATCTTCCCTCTGGGGCCAACGTCCTGACTTTC
CDR3 length: 14; D gene: -; V gene: TRBV27; J gene: TRBJ1-4; clone size: -; CDR3 protein: CASSRTLTNEKLFF; CDR3 DNA: TGTGCCAGCAGTAGGACACTAACTAATGAAAAACTGTTTTTT
CDR3 length: 15; D gene: -; V gene: TRBV10-3; J gene: TRBJ2-1; clone size: -; CDR3 protein: CAISGLGLQGNEQFF; CDR3 DNA: TGTGCCATCAGTGGGTTGGGGCTACAGGGCAATGAGCAGTTCTTC